This record covers a single T cell receptor (beta chain). Which antigen it targets is not known. It has no much larger one-base neighbor in the sample; base qualities were not kept. The data were taken from a study of control samples from healthy donors and cancer patients (dated by TCRdb to 2020 to 2021). To prepare the library, the immunoSEQ multiplex PCR assay was applied. The immuneACCESS repertoire file appears here via TCRdb, limited to in-frame rearrangements. These files lack a portion of the clones; in checked studies, under half of the deficit traces to unresolved V genes, and the cause of the others is not known. Here the sample has some 71,000 clones; less than 95% occur a single time. The ten largest make up 0.95% to 1.5% of the sample. The germline V gene (reference sequence) gives CDR1 as LGHDT and CDR2 as YNNKEL. The CDR3 sequence holds 14 residues, the cysteine and phenylalanine included. Solely the CDR3 DNA is kept, with 42 bases framed from the first base. The V end gives up 3 bases and the J end 3 bases, leaving 3 bases in the junction not matched to a gene.

The sequenced sample consisted of PBMCs. The TCR originated in a woman aged 50 to 65 with colorectal cancer. The chain uses TRBV3-1 (or the pseudogene TRBV3-2) and TRBJ2-5, and 8 junctional nucleotides match TRBD1. The DNA is TGTGCCAGCAGCCACCGGACAGGGAAAGAGACCCAGTACTTC. Its coded protein is CASSHRTGKETQYF.